The 9 T cell receptor beta chains listed next were all sequenced from one sample in a study of T cells in Graves' hyperthyroidism and ophthalmopathy. Amplified regions were TCR beta CDR3 sequences from RNA transcripts. An initial round of RT-PCR targeting the TCR CDR3 relied on the HTBI primer set. TCRdb ran MiXCR on the multiplex PCR reads and lists one entry per CDR3 protein. The sample consists of about 520,000 distinct CDR3 sequences, roughly 24% of them appearing once. The sample taken for sequencing was blood. Every receptor here comes from a woman aged 25 to 39 with Graves' ophthalmopathy.

Ten or more counts support this clonotype. CDR3 in amino acids: CSVEDQGNYGYTF. The CDR3 DNA reads as TGCAGCGTTGAAGACCAGGGCAACTATGGCTACACCTTC. The V gene is TRBV29-1, the J gene TRBJ1-2; D might be TRBD1 (5 bases). V was clipped by 0 bases and J by 2 bases, with 7 bases between them. The CDR3 contains 13 residues. Germline assignment: CDR1 SQVTM and CDR2 ANQGSEA.

The sample holds many counts of this clonotype. The rearrangement uses TRBV7-9 and TRBJ2-5, with D possibly TRBD1 on 5 matching bases. The CDR3 consists of 14 residues. Germline V CDR1 and CDR2: SEHNR, FQNEAQ (reference sequence). Trimming removed 5 bases from V and 4 bases from J, with 14 bases in between. The CDR3 DNA is TGTGCCAGCAGCCACCCCACAAGGGGAGAGACCCAGTACTTC. Its protein product is CASSHPTRGETQYF.

The V call is TRBV29-1, the J call TRBJ1-2; D is ambiguous. Trimming shortened V by 1 base and J by 3 bases, and 9 bases separated the two germline ends. The germline CDR1 and CDR2 sequences are SQVTM and ANQGSEA. This CDR3 is built from 13 residues. The CDR3, as DNA: TGCAGCGTTGAAGGGAACCAATACTATGGCTACACCTTC. Encoded protein: CSVEGNQYYGYTF.

J is TRBJ2-7 and V is TRBV6-1; TRBD1 aligns across 9 bases. Losses at the gene ends were 5 bases for V and 2 bases for J; bases not matched to a gene: 10. The CDR3 covers 16 residues. The germline V gene has CDR1 MNHNS and CDR2 SASEGT. DNA of the CDR3: TGTGCCAGCAGTCCCCGCGGACAGGGGATGACCTACGAGCAGTACTTC. Residues: CASSPRGQGMTYEQYF.

V is TRBV6-2 or TRBV6-3 and J is TRBJ2-5; a possible D gene is TRBD2 (5 bases). Trimming pared 0 bases from V and 10 bases from J, leaving 12 bases between. Germline V lookup: CDR1 MNHEY, CDR2 SVGEGT. The CDR3 is 13 amino acids. CDR3 region: CASSYSRLTSQYF. The CDR3 nucleotides read TGTGCCAGCAGTTACTCGAGACTAACCAGCCAGTACTTC.

The chain employs TRBV27 and TRBJ1-5; no clear D gene. The CDR3 has 14 residues. V lost 6 bases, J lost 7 bases, and 16 bases lay in between. Germline V gene data show CDR1 as MNHEY and CDR2 as SMNVEV (reference sequence). CDR3 sequence (DNA): TGTGCCAGCAGGCCCAGGCGGGGTATACAGCCCCAGCATTTT. It codes for CASRPRRGIQPQHF.

There are a few counts of this clonotype. The chain links TRBV3-1 to TRBJ2-5; weak D call: TRBD2 (5 bases). Germline V gives CDR1 LGHDT, CDR2 YNNKEL (reference sequence). This CDR3 region has 15 residues. V lost 4 bases to trimming and J lost 1 base, with 13 bases between them. CDR3 sequence reads: CASSRLRVFQETQYF. CDR3 DNA sequence: TGTGCCAGCAGCCGGCTGAGGGTGTTCCAAGAGACCCAGTACTTC.

This clonotype has a handful of counts. The chain has TRBV4-1 and TRBJ1-1; weak D call: TRBD1 (5 bases). The CDR3 loop spans 11 amino acids. Germline loops: CDR1 MGHRA, CDR2 YSYEKL. V was pared by 8 bases and J by 7 bases, with 11 bases between. In DNA form, the CDR3 reads TGCGCCAGCGGGACTCCTGATGAAGCTTTCTTT. Its translation is CASGTPDEAFF.

The V call is TRBV28, the J call TRBJ2-5, with D unclear. V was shortened by 3 bases and J by 4 bases, with 12 bases between the two germline ends. This CDR3 comprises 14 residues. Germline lookup yields CDR1 MDHEN and CDR2 SYDVKM. CDR3 region: CASSFPQMVETQYF. The CDR3 DNA reads TGTGCCAGCAGTTTCCCCCAAATGGTAGAGACCCAGTACTTC.